This T cell receptor (beta chain) came from a study of T cell repertoires in cytomegalovirus infection. With regard to this clonotype: What it binds is not known.

TCRdb independently ran MiXCR on the reads; one entry per CDR3 protein. The sample holds under 500,000 distinct CDR3 sequences, about 39% seen once. Between the trimmed V and J ends, which lost 2 bases and 7 bases, there was a span of 8 bases. This CDR3 is built from 12 residues. Germline CDR1 reads MNHNY; CDR2 reads SVGAGI (reference sequence). The sequenced sample was cultured PBMCs, obtained from culture after CMV antigen stimulation. This TCR was sampled from a human donor in good health (CMV status not recorded). Some clones in this sample may be carry-over from other donors' samples. The chain has TRBV6-6 and TRBJ1-1, with D unclear. The CDR3 DNA reads as TGTGCCAGCAGTTACCCTTACGATGAAGCTTTCTTT. Protein sequence: CASSYPYDEAFF.